This T cell receptor beta chain was observed in a study of blood T cell repertoires in COVID-19. The wider study: T cells, B-cell-depleted T cells, or PBMCs provided the cDNA or gDNA that served as material.

In the study's own analysis: By means of reference gene primer amplification, nucleated cell counts were estimated. Data came from immunoSEQ multiplex PCR; TCRdb stores just in-frame clones and leaves some out. That table furnishes V, J and clone size, whereas the DNA furnished D and trimming. The sample gives 50,000 to 70,000 clones, around 65% of which show up once; about half is in the top ten. All exposed participants met a person with COVID-19 within 2 weeks before entering the study. The CDR3 totals 13 residues. V was pared by 5 bases and J by 8 bases, with 11 bases of the junction left unmatched. In germline, CDR1 is SQVTM, CDR2 ANQGSEA.

The V call is TRBV29-1, the J call TRBJ1-2, with TRBD1 matching 7 bases. Sequencing was carried out using PBMCs or T cells enriched from blood (not recorded which). This clonotype was obtained from a woman aged 55-70 years who had been exposed to COVID-19. The CDR3 here is CSVTVRGAGGYTF. In DNA form, the CDR3 reads TGCAGCGTTACGGTCAGGGGGGCGGGCGGCTACACCTTC. The variable domain in full, with the rest retrieved from reference TRBV29-1 and TRBJ1-2, is SAVISQKPSRDICQRGTSLTIQCQVDSQVTMMFWYRQQPGQSLTLIATANQGSEATYESGFVIDKFPISRPNLTFSTLTVSNMSPEDSSIYLCSVTVRGAGGYTFGSGTRLTVV.